This TCR beta chain is drawn from a study of blood T cell repertoires in COVID-19. Study details: Acute-phase and convalescent COVID-19 samples originated in the United States, Italy and Spain. The analysed material was cDNA or gDNA that came from T cells, B-cell-depleted T cells, or PBMCs.

Germline-derived CDR1 and CDR2 are LNHDA and SQIVND (reference sequence). Trimming pared 8 bases from V and 8 bases from J, leaving 12 bases between. The CDR3 length is 11 residues. Profiling relied on immunoSEQ multiplex PCR, and the TCRdb table lists in-frame clones only, not all of them. The table has some 200,000 clones, over 75% seen once; the top ten hold about 2.4%. Ten or more counts support this clone. Patients from Seattle were sampled longitudinally, starting during active infection. The chain carries TRBV19 and TRBJ1-2; D is unresolved. The clonotype was recovered from a woman in her seventies with COVID-19, enrolled during active disease. The sequencing sample was made of peripheral blood. CDR3 loop: CASGVAGGYTF. DNA for the CDR3: TGTGCCAGTGGGGTAGCGGGGGGCTACACCTTC.